Sequencing of this TCR beta chain was carried out in a study of blood T cell repertoires in COVID-19. For the study at large: Recovered status in Cohort 3 required two negative PCRs, clearance, or symptom resolution. Researchers got acute and convalescent COVID-19 samples from the United States, Italy and Spain.

Germline loops: CDR1 SNHLY, CDR2 FYNNEI. This CDR3 contains 18 residues. V lost 6 bases and J 0 bases, leaving 18 bases between the germline ends. Cohort assignment relied on participant-reported clinical history. In the original workflow: Amplification of reference gene primers provided the estimated nucleated cell counts. This table comes from immunoSEQ multiplex PCR, and its TCRdb copy is limited to in-frame clones, with some not included. V and J calls and clone size follow that table, whereas D and trimming were derived from the DNA. The table has 300,000 to 450,000 clones, approximately 87% seen once.

V gene TRBV2 combines with J gene TRBJ1-6; D might be TRBD1 (6 bases). This receptor was taken from a middle-aged man in a cohort exposed to, infected with or recovered from COVID-19 (not recorded which). The material sequenced was PBMCs or T cells enriched from blood (not recorded which). The CDR3: CASSQGNPLSSYNSPLHF. Here the CDR3 DNA reads TGTGCCAGCAGCCAGGGGAACCCCCTAAGCTCCTATAATTCACCCCTCCACTTT.